Presented here are 17 T cell receptor beta chains from one specimen sequenced in a study of shared clonotypes between healthy human individuals. Assay used: immunoSEQ multiplex PCR; TCRdb lists only in-frame clones, some missing. The sample consists of approximately 1.4 million clones, around 98% of them appearing once. Sequenced: naive CD4+ T cells sorted from blood. Indicated subset: CD45RA+ positively selected. These receptors all stem from a man aged 25-45 years in good health.

Only one count was recorded for this clone. The chain employs TRBV11-2 and TRBJ2-7, with 10 positions matching TRBD1. The CDR3 extends over 19 amino acids. Trimming took 0 bases from V and 1 from J; bases not matched to a gene: 12. CDR1 and CDR2 from the germline V gene are SGHAT and FQNNGV. The CDR3 bases are TGTGCCAGCAGCTTAGATAAAAGGGTGACGGGACAGGGGTCCTACGAGCAGTACTTC. As protein: CASSLDKRVTGQGSYEQYF.

The chain combines TRBV28 with TRBJ2-7; D might be TRBD1 or TRBD2, each matching 5 bases. Germline values: CDR1 MDHEN, CDR2 SYDVKM. V was shortened by 5 bases and J by 5 bases, with 16 bases between the two germline ends. The CDR3 runs to 14 residues. CDR3 residues: CASSPTGPRDEQYF. Here the CDR3 DNA reads TGTGCCAGCAGTCCTACGGGACCTCGGGACGAGCAGTACTTC. The variable domain in full, with the rest retrieved from reference TRBV28 and TRBJ2-7, is DVKVTQSSRYLVKRTGEKVFLECVQDMDHENMFWYRQDPGLGLRLIYFSYDVKMKEKGDIPEGYSVSREKKERFSLILESASTNQTSMYLCASSPTGPRDEQYFGPGTRLTVT.

The chain has TRBV15 and TRBJ1-1, with TRBD1 matching 7 bases. The CDR3 consists of 13 residues. The V and J ends lost 2 bases and 6 bases, in that order; junction bases with no gene match: 3. Germline CDR1 is LNHNV and CDR2 is YYDKDF (reference sequence). As DNA, the CDR3 is TGTGCCACCAGCAGAAGGGGGCCCGCTGAAGCTTTCTTT. It codes for CATSRRGPAEAFF.

The V call is TRBV28, the J call TRBJ1-5, with D unclear. V was pared by 6 bases and J by 5 bases, with 23 bases between. This CDR3 region has 17 residues. Germline values: CDR1 MDHEN, CDR2 SYDVKM. In DNA form, the CDR3 reads TGTGCCAGCAGCGCCACTACCGGACCGAAGCTTTATCAGCCCCAGCATTTT. Translation: CASSATTGPKLYQPQHF.

V usage is TRBV4-3 and J usage is TRBJ2-5; D remains unclear. Looked up from germline, CDR1 is LGHNA and CDR2 is YSLEER. The CDR3 totals 15 residues. V gave up 1 base and J gave up 2 bases, with 11 bases separating them. Here the CDR3 DNA reads TGCGCCAGCAGCCAAGGAAGTGTAGGGCAAGAGACCCAGTACTTC. It yields the protein CASSQGSVGQETQYF.

Only one count was recorded for this clone. This chain joins TRBV5-1 and TRBJ2-1, with 7 bases matching TRBD1. The CDR3 contains 13 residues. The germline V gene encodes CDR1 SGHRS and CDR2 YFSETQ. The V gene end was trimmed by 3 bases and the J gene end by 5 bases; junction bases not matched to a gene: 2. The CDR3 region is CASSWGQHNEQFF. In DNA, the CDR3 is TGCGCCAGCAGCTGGGGACAGCACAATGAGCAGTTCTTC.

The chain is built from TRBV6-5 and TRBJ2-1; unclear D gene. Germline V lookup: CDR1 MNHEY, CDR2 SVGAGI. The CDR3 length is 15 residues. V gave up 6 bases and J gave up 4 bases, with 16 bases separating them. In DNA form, the CDR3 reads TGTGCCAGCAGCAGACTTGGCGACTCATACAATGAGCAGTTCTTC. It encodes CASSRLGDSYNEQFF.

The chain recombines TRBV5-4 with TRBJ2-7; D remains unclear. V lost 0 bases to trimming and J lost 0 bases, with 7 bases between them. Germline CDR1 and CDR2: SGHNT and YYREEE (reference sequence). This CDR3 has 14 amino acids. DNA for the CDR3: TGTGCCAGCAGCTTGGATTTTGGCTCCTACGAGCAGTACTTC. Protein: CASSLDFGSYEQYF.

This clone was seen only once. The chain has TRBV5-1 and TRBJ2-2, with D possibly TRBD2 on 6 matching bases. Germline CDR1 SGHRS, CDR2 YFSETQ. V lost 5 bases, J lost 6 bases, and 14 bases lay in between. The CDR3 has 14 amino acids. The CDR3 protein is CASSLPAGSGELFF. Written as DNA, the CDR3 is TGCGCCAGCAGTCTACCAGCGGGTTCCGGGGAGCTGTTTTTT.

The genes are TRBV7-9 and TRBJ2-3; D possibly corresponds to TRBD1 (6 bases). CDR3 size: 16 residues. Germline V gene data show CDR1 as SEHNR and CDR2 as FQNEAQ (reference sequence). V lost 6 bases, J lost 5 bases, and 21 bases lay in between. The CDR3 sequence: CASRRNLTGLRDTQYF. CDR3 coding DNA: TGTGCCAGCAGACGCAACCTGACAGGACTGCGAGATACGCAGTATTTT.

The CDR3 loop reads CASSLVPGHDSGANVLTF. The CDR3 bases are TGTGCCAGCAGCTTAGTCCCGGGACACGACTCTGGGGCCAACGTCCTGACTTTC. The rearrangement links TRBV7-9 to TRBJ2-6; D is perhaps TRBD1 (6 bases). The germline V gene has CDR1 SEHNR and CDR2 FQNEAQ (reference sequence). V was shortened by 1 base and J by 0 bases, with 13 bases between the two germline ends. CDR3 size: 18 residues.

The rearrangement uses TRBV27 and TRBJ2-1, with 15 bases identical to TRBD2. Per germline, CDR1 MNHEY and CDR2 SMNVEV (reference sequence). The CDR3 totals 21 residues. V lost 5 bases and J lost 0; bases outside the gene matches: 14. CDR3 in amino acids: CASSPRRTSGRVISSYNEQFF. The CDR3 DNA is TGTGCCAGCAGTCCGAGGCGGACTAGCGGGAGGGTAATTAGCTCCTACAATGAGCAGTTCTTC.

On this clone: The sample holds other DNA sequences that translate to the same CDR3. The V and J genes are TRBV7-9 and TRBJ2-3; D call uncertain. V was cut by 3 bases and J by 6 bases, with 4 bases left in between. This CDR3 region has 11 residues. The germline CDR1 and CDR2 sequences are SEHNR and FQNEAQ (reference sequence). The CDR3 DNA is TGTGCCAGCAGCTTTACCGATACGCAGTATTTT. Translating it yields CASSFTDTQYF.

The genes are TRBV5-1 and TRBJ1-3; D gene ambiguous. Germline V gives CDR1 SGHRS, CDR2 YFSETQ. Trimming stripped 4 bases from V and 0 bases from J, with 14 bases between. The CDR3 length is 16 residues. This CDR3 is CASSPDPLGSGNTIYF. DNA for the CDR3: TGCGCCAGCAGCCCTGACCCACTCGGCTCTGGAAACACCATATATTTT. Complete variable domain (other parts from reference TRBV5-1 and TRBJ1-3): KAGVTQTPRYLIKTRGQQVTLSCSPISGHRSVSWYQQTPGQGLQFLFEYFSETQRNKGNFPGRFSGRQFSNSRSEMNVSTLELGDSALYLCASSPDPLGSGNTIYFGEGSWLTVV.

With regard to this clone: In the same sample, other DNA sequences code for this CDR3. The chain is built from TRBV5-4 and TRBJ2-5; the D is unclear. Trimming shortened V by 4 bases and J by 0 bases, and 4 bases separated the two germline ends. This CDR3 contains 12 residues. Germline V gives CDR1 SGHNT, CDR2 YYREEE (reference sequence). CDR3 in amino acids: CASSPNQETQYF. The CDR3 nucleotides are TGTGCCAGCAGCCCGAACCAAGAGACCCAGTACTTC.

The CDR3, as DNA: TGCGCCAGCAGCTTGTTTTCCGGGACTAGCACCACCTACGAGCAGTACTTC. Amino acid sequence: CASSLFSGTSTTYEQYF. The genes are TRBV5-1 and TRBJ2-7, with 9 bases aligning to TRBD2. Germline values: CDR1 SGHRS, CDR2 YFSETQ. V gave up 1 base and J gave up 2 bases; unmatched junction bases: 10. This CDR3 is 17 amino acids long. Complete variable domain (other parts from reference TRBV5-1 and TRBJ2-7): KAGVTQTPRYLIKTRGQQVTLSCSPISGHRSVSWYQQTPGQGLQFLFEYFSETQRNKGNFPGRFSGRQFSNSRSEMNVSTLELGDSALYLCASSLFSGTSTTYEQYFGPGTRLTVT.

V is TRBV27 and J is TRBJ2-2; D gene ambiguous. V dropped 6 bases and J dropped 1 base, with 3 bases sitting between them. Germline-derived CDR1 and CDR2 are MNHEY and SMNVEV (reference sequence). The CDR3 loop spans 12 amino acids. The CDR3 DNA reads as TGTGCCAGCAGGCTGAACACCGGGGAGCTGTTTTTT. The encoded protein is CASRLNTGELFF.